The source of this T cell receptor (beta chain) is a study of CD8+ T cells in alopecia areata. Trimming removed 1 base from V and 3 bases from J, with 15 bases in between. The CDR3 loop spans 17 amino acids. Germline CDR1 LGHNA, CDR2 YNFKEQ. Whole-study findings and limits: TCR sharing across patients was less clear than in mice, possibly HLA-related.

RNA extraction and reverse transcription yielded cDNA as sequencing template. TCRdb's table, derived via immunoSEQ multiplex PCR, lists solely in-frame clones and lacks some. The sample gives about 180,000 clones, 51% of which show up once; 10% is in the top ten. To note about this clone: The antigen is undetermined.

As to treatment: oral pan-JAK inhibitor, 5-10 mg twice daily. The input for sequencing was CD8+ T cells sorted from blood, taken around week 54, from a patient treated with tofacitinib. This chain uses TRBV4-2 with TRBJ2-2; D is perhaps TRBD1 or TRBD2 (5 bases each). The clonotype was recovered from a human donor with alopecia areata. The CDR3 sequence is CASSQASGARDTGELFF. CDR3 sequence (DNA): TGTGCCAGCAGCCAAGCATCCGGGGCAAGAGACACCGGGGAGCTGTTTTTT.